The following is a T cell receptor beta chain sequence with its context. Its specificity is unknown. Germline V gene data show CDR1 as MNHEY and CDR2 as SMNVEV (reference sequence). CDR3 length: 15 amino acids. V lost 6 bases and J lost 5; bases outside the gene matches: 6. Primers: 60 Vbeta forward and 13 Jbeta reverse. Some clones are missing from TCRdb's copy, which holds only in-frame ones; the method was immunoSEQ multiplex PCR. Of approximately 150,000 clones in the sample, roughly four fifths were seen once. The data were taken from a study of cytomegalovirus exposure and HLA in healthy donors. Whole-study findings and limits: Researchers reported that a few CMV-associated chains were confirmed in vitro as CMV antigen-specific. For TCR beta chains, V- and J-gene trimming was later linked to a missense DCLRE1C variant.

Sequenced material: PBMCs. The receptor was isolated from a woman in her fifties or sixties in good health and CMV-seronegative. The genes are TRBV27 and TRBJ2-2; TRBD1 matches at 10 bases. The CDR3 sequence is CASSMTGGGTGELFF. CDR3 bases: TGTGCCAGCAGCATGACAGGGGGCGGTACCGGGGAGCTGTTTTTT.